Sequencing of this T cell receptor (beta chain) was carried out in a study of type 1 regulatory T cells. Study background: T-allo10 is an in vitro-generated, Tr1-enriched CD4 T cell product specific for alloantigen.

Points from the study as a whole: Type 1 regulatory T cells had a more restricted TCR repertoire than non-type 1 regulatory T cells.

Trimming removed 0 bases at V and 6 bases at J, with 6 bases between. CDR3 size: 13 residues. CDR1 and CDR2 from the germline V gene are LGHDT and YNNKEL (reference sequence). This clonotype is labeled medium-sized. As yet, its antigen is unknown. TCRdb reanalysed the reads using MiXCR and keeps one entry per CDR3 protein. The data contain about 62,000 distinct CDR3 sequences, over 50% of them seen just once; the ten biggest clones take up 1.5% to 2%. The J gene is TRBJ2-1, the V gene TRBV3-1, with D perhaps TRBD2 (5 bases). The source is a human donor in good health. Sample: cultured non-Tr1 T cells, either the whole culture or a sorted T cell fraction (not recorded which). CDR3 sequence (DNA): TGTGCCAGCAGCCAAGATCGGGGCAATGAGCAGTTCTTC. It codes for CASSQDRGNEQFF.